The 7 T cell receptor beta chains below come from one sample, sequenced in a study of cytomegalovirus exposure and HLA in healthy donors. The PCR had 60 Vbeta and 13 Jbeta primers. TCRdb's table, derived via immunoSEQ multiplex PCR, lists solely in-frame clones and lacks some. Of about 200,000 clones in the sample, roughly 84% are singletons; the top ten hold around 1.7%. The sample taken for sequencing was PBMCs. Receptors originate from a man aged 50 to 60 in good health and CMV-seronegative.

The chain recombines TRBV15 with TRBJ2-5; TRBD2 matches 9 bases. The closer fit of TRBJ2-7 to the DNA end suggests the J call may be wrong. In germline, CDR1 is LNHNV, CDR2 YYDKDF (reference sequence). The CDR3 runs 16 residues. CDR3 coding DNA: TGTGCCACCAGCAGAGATAGGCTAGCGGGATCCTACGAGCAGTACTTC. As protein: CATSRDRLAGSYEQYF.

The chain employs TRBV2 and TRBJ2-5; a weak D match, TRBD1 (6 bases). The CDR3 sequence is 14 residues long. V was cut by 6 bases and J by 8 bases, with 19 bases left in between. Germline V gives CDR1 SNHLY, CDR2 FYNNEI. CDR3 DNA sequence: TGTGCCAGCAGCCTTACACGGACAGAGGTCACCCAGTACTTC. Its translation: CASSLTRTEVTQYF.

The rearrangement links TRBV28 to TRBJ1-1, with no clear D. V lost 5 bases to trimming and J lost 0 bases, with 7 bases between them. The CDR3 runs to 13 residues. CDR1 is MDHEN, CDR2 SYDVKM, per germline. CDR3 coding DNA: TGTGCCAGCAGTCCTCCCCTGAACACTGAAGCTTTCTTT. Protein: CASSPPLNTEAFF.

The genes are TRBV2 and TRBJ1-3; 8 nucleotides match TRBD1. The CDR3 is 16 residues long. Germline V lookup: CDR1 SNHLY, CDR2 FYNNEI. V lost 6 bases and J lost 0; bases outside the gene matches: 7. The DNA of the CDR3 is TGTGCCAGCAGAGGGACAGGAGCCACCTCTGGAAACACCATATATTTT. Amino acid sequence: CASRGTGATSGNTIYF.

The rearrangement links TRBV11-2 to TRBJ2-3; 14 bases map to TRBD2. The CDR3 covers 17 residues. From germline, CDR1 is SGHAT and CDR2 FQNNGV. J was trimmed by 2 bases and V by 5 bases; bases with no gene match: 6. The DNA for the CDR3 is TGTGCCAGCAGCGTTCGACTAGCGGGAGGGATCACAGATACGCAGTATTTT. Translating gives CASSVRLAGGITDTQYF.

The chain is built from TRBV18 and TRBJ2-1, with TRBD2 matching 10 bases. This CDR3 has 15 amino acids. The trim removed 5 bases at V and 9 bases at J, leaving 10 bases unmatched. Germline lookup yields CDR1 KGHSH and CDR2 LQKENI. The CDR3 DNA follows: TGTGCCAGCTCATCCCTAGCGGGAGAACTGGGTGAGCAGTTCTTC. This translates into CASSSLAGELGEQFF.

V is TRBV5-1 and J is TRBJ2-2, with 15 bases identical to TRBD2. CDR1 is SGHRS, CDR2 YFSETQ, per germline. The CDR3 is made up of 20 amino acids. V lost 4 bases to trimming and J lost 3 bases; unmatched junction nucleotides: 13. Here the CDR3 DNA reads TGCGCCAGCAGCAGACCAGACGGACTAGCGGGAGGGCCGGACACCGGGGAGCTGTTTTTT. This codes for CASSRPDGLAGGPDTGELFF.